This record covers a single TCR beta chain. This sample stems from a study of cytomegalovirus exposure and HLA in healthy donors. Primers for the PCR totalled 60 Vbeta and 13 Jbeta. Only in-frame clones appear in the TCRdb table, and some are missing; sequencing was by immunoSEQ multiplex PCR. The listing contains about 160,000 clones. V lost 7 bases, J lost 0 bases, and 13 bases lay in between. Germline CDR1 reads MNHNY; CDR2 reads SVGAGI (reference sequence). The CDR3 length is 14 residues. Sequencing used PBMCs. The source is a woman aged 55 to 70 in good health and CMV-seronegative. The gene calls are TRBV6-6 and TRBJ2-7, with D possibly TRBD2 on 6 matching bases. The CDR3 region is CASKPSVSSYEQYF. The CDR3 DNA is TGTGCCAGCAAGCCTAGCGTTAGCTCCTACGAGCAGTACTTC.